The rows below give T cell receptor beta chains drawn from one sample of a study of T cells in Graves' hyperthyroidism and ophthalmopathy. TCRdb called the multiplex PCR reads again in MiXCR, with one record for every CDR3 protein. The sample has roughly 290,000 distinct CDR3 sequences; approximately 13% are singletons. Sequenced material: blood. These receptors were collected from a woman between 40 and 50 years old with Graves' hyperthyroidism. CDR3s include the opening cysteine and the closing phenylalanine or tryptophan. The D gene is left open where the match is weak. The size of a clone is reported for some rows only, either as once, few or many, or as a class for expanded clones.

TRBD1,TRBV9,many,TRBJ2-7,CASSTTRGKGEQYF,TGTGCCAGCAGCACAACCAGGGGGAAGGGAGAGCAGTACTTC
NA,TRBV6-1,NA,TRBJ1-4,CASSPKGGTNEKLFF,TGTGCCAGCAGCCCCAAGGGGGGGACTAATGAAAAACTGTTTTTT
TRBD1,TRBV6-1,many,TRBJ1-1,CASSRGQGVGTEAFF,TGTGCCAGCAGCCGGGGACAGGGGGTTGGCACTGAAGCTTTCTTT
NA,TRBV28,many,TRBJ2-7,CASMEGFAYEQYF,TGTGCCAGCATGGAGGGATTTGCCTACGAGCAGTACTTC
NA,TRBV3-1,many,TRBJ1-1,CASSQDVVALGAFF,TGTGCCAGCAGCCAAGATGTGGTGGCCCTGGGGGCTTTCTTT
TRBD1,TRBV7-9,many,TRBJ2-7,CASSWDSGATEQYF,TGTGCCAGCAGCTGGGACAGTGGGGCGACTGAGCAGTACTTC
NA,TRBV2,NA,TRBJ2-1,CASRQVSEQFF,TGTGCCAGTAGACAGGTTTCTGAGCAGTTCTTC
TRBD1,TRBV28,many,TRBJ1-5,CASRTGTGEQPQHF,TGTGCCAGCAGGACCGGGACAGGGGAACAGCCCCAGCATTTT
NA,TRBV15,once,TRBJ2-1,CATSRGGSGLGPHNEQFF,TGTGCCACCAGCAGAGGTGGTAGCGGCCTAGGGCCTCACAATGAGCAGTTCTTC
NA,TRBV28,many,TRBJ1-6,CASSLYPDRTVSYNSPLHF,TGTGCCAGCAGTTTATACCCGGACCGGACAGTCTCCTATAATTCACCCCTCCACTTT
TRBD1,TRBV12-3/TRBV12-4,many,TRBJ1-4,CASSFIRGRGEKLFF,TGTGCCAGCAGTTTTATAAGGGGGCGAGGCGAAAAACTGTTTTTT
TRBD2,TRBV12-3/TRBV12-4,NA,TRBJ2-1,CASSRLAGTSYNEQFF,TGTGCCAGCAGTCGACTAGCGGGGACCTCCTACAATGAGCAGTTCTTC
NA,TRBV6-1,many,TRBJ1-1,CASSETGLIAFF,TGTGCCAGCAGTGAGACCGGGTTAATCGCTTTCTTT
TRBD2,TRBV2,many,TRBJ2-3,CASVGLAATDTQYF,TGTGCCAGCGTAGGTCTAGCGGCCACAGATACGCAGTATTTT
NA,TRBV27,many,TRBJ2-7,CASRRRDNDEQYF,TGTGCCAGCAGAAGGAGGGATAACGACGAGCAGTACTTC
NA,TRBV9,NA,TRBJ1-1,CASSVPVLNTEAFF,TGTGCCAGCAGCGTACCAGTTCTGAACACTGAAGCTTTCTTT
NA,TRBV6-2/TRBV6-3,NA,TRBJ2-3,CATTRVDTQYF,TGTGCCACCACTCGGGTGGATACGCAGTATTTT
NA,TRBV6-2/TRBV6-3,many,TRBJ1-5,CASSRTDPGQPQHF,TGTGCCAGCAGTAGAACGGACCCGGGGCAGCCCCAGCATTTT
NA,TRBV12-3/TRBV12-4,many,TRBJ1-1,CASSLDRVNTEAFF,TGTGCCAGCAGTTTAGACCGAGTGAACACTGAAGCTTTCTTT
NA,TRBV27,many,TRBJ1-1,CASAGIDSKNTEAFF,TGTGCCAGCGCCGGAATCGACTCAAAGAACACTGAAGCTTTCTTT
TRBD2,TRBV20-1,many,TRBJ2-3,CSARDDLAGREDTQYF,TGCAGTGCTAGAGATGATCTAGCGGGGCGCGAGGATACGCAGTATTTT
TRBD2,TRBV12-3/TRBV12-4,NA,TRBJ2-3,CASSTGLAGEVDTQYF,TGTGCCAGCAGCACGGGACTAGCGGGAGAGGTAGATACGCAGTATTTT
NA,TRBV14,NA,TRBJ1-3,CASSQERSGYGNTIYF,TGTGCCAGCAGCCAAGAAAGGTCAGGGTACGGAAACACCATATATTTT
TRBD1,TRBV28,many,TRBJ1-1,CASSLPGQRTEAFF,TGTGCCAGCAGCTTACCGGGACAGAGGACTGAAGCTTTCTTT
TRBD2,TRBV29-1,few,TRBJ2-2,CSVGSGLGVAGELFF,TGCAGCGTCGGTAGCGGACTAGGGGTTGCCGGGGAGCTGTTTTTT
TRBD2,TRBV5-6,NA,TRBJ2-5,CASSPSEGLAGVQRETQYF,TGTGCCAGCAGCCCATCCGAGGGGCTAGCGGGAGTTCAAAGGGAGACCCAGTACTTC
NA,TRBV2,many,TRBJ2-7,CASSVKGWEQYF,TGTGCCAGCAGTGTAAAAGGTTGGGAGCAGTACTTC
NA,TRBV11-3,many,TRBJ2-5,CASSLDGGTQETQYF,TGTGCCAGCAGCTTAGATGGGGGGACCCAAGAGACCCAGTACTTC
NA,TRBV12-3/TRBV12-4,many,TRBJ1-1,CASSPGVITEAFF,TGTGCCAGCAGTCCAGGTGTAATCACTGAAGCTTTCTTT
TRBD2,TRBV20-1,few,TRBJ2-3,CSARSSRAGRTDTQYF,TGCAGTGCTAGATCCTCACGAGCGGGGCGTACAGATACGCAGTATTTT
NA,TRBV12-3/TRBV12-4,many,TRBJ1-1,CASSPRVFGITEAFF,TGTGCCAGCAGTCCCAGGGTTTTTGGAATCACTGAAGCTTTCTTT
TRBD2,TRBV7-2,many,TRBJ2-7,CANSLAVSGSQYF,TGTGCCAACAGCTTAGCGGTCAGCGGGAGTCAGTACTTC
NA,TRBV7-9,few,TRBJ1-2,CASSLVINYGYTF,TGTGCCAGCAGCTTAGTTATTAACTATGGCTACACCTTC
TRBD2,TRBV6-1,NA,TRBJ2-2,CASSPSGITGELFF,TGTGCCAGCAGTCCTAGCGGGATCACCGGGGAGCTGTTTTTT
NA,TRBV12-5,many,TRBJ1-5,CASGLDRGPQHF,TGTGCTAGTGGTTTGGACCGGGGGCCCCAGCATTTT
TRBD1,TRBV18,many,TRBJ1-2,CASSRTGGDYGYTF,TGTGCCAGCTCCCGGACAGGGGGCGACTATGGCTACACCTTC
TRBD1,TRBV27,few,TRBJ2-7,CASSPGTGGHEQYF,TGTGCCAGCAGTCCGGGGACAGGGGGCCACGAGCAGTACTTC
NA,TRBV28,NA,TRBJ2-1,CASSSYTSRRGNEQFF,TGTGCCAGCAGTTCATATACCTCCCGTCGGGGCAATGAGCAGTTCTTC
NA,TRBV12-3/TRBV12-4,many,TRBJ1-6,CASTLAQGGISPLHF,TGTGCCAGCACCCTAGCCCAGGGCGGTATTTCACCCCTCCACTTT
NA,TRBV19,NA,TRBJ1-5,CASSSGSEQPQHF,TGTGCCAGTAGCTCAGGGAGTGAGCAGCCCCAGCATTTT
TRBD2,TRBV30,few,TRBJ2-3,CAWGGLLRTDTQYF,TGTGCCTGGGGGGGACTACTTCGCACAGATACGCAGTATTTT
TRBD2,TRBV6-1,medium-sized,TRBJ2-7,CASSLRLADSYEQYF,TGTGCCAGCAGCCTGAGGCTAGCGGACTCCTACGAGCAGTACTTC
TRBD2,TRBV7-2,many,TRBJ2-3,CASSPGLAGFTDTQYF,TGTGCCAGCAGCCCGGGACTAGCGGGGTTCACAGATACGCAGTATTTT
TRBD2,TRBV7-2,many,TRBJ2-3,CASSLIAGGDTQYF,TGTGCCAGCAGCTTAATAGCGGGAGGGGATACGCAGTATTTT
TRBD1,TRBV2,many,TRBJ1-5,CASEQGLNQPQHF,TGTGCCAGCGAACAGGGGCTGAATCAGCCCCAGCATTTT
NA,TRBV4-1,NA,TRBJ2-5,CASSSRVGETQYF,TGCGCCAGCAGCAGCAGGGTTGGAGAGACCCAGTACTTC
NA,TRBV28,many,TRBJ1-2,CASSLRDRIYGYTF,TGTGCCAGCAGTTTACGGGATAGAATCTATGGCTACACCTTC
NA,TRBV27,few,TRBJ2-7,CASSPTQGSYEQYF,TGTGCCAGCAGTCCGACACAGGGTTCCTACGAGCAGTACTTC